The entry below describes one T cell receptor (beta chain). Its specificity is unknown. CDR1 is MNHEY and CDR2 is SVGAGI in the germline V gene. Trimming at V came to 2 bases and at J to 10 bases, leaving 8 bases not matched to a gene. The CDR3 totals 16 residues. The sample belongs to a study of STAT3 mutations in large granular lymphocyte leukemia. Notes on the study in general: Every T-LGLL patient had at least one immunodominant TCRbeta clonotype. Suggested: STAT3 mutation was not the ancestral event for these clonal expansions.

TCRdb's copy holds only in-frame clones and misses some; the assay was immunoSEQ multiplex PCR. The sample carries about 39,000 clones, about 81% recorded once. Sequencing used PBMCs. This chain links TRBV6-5 with TRBJ2-1; 13 bases are shared with TRBD2. This TCR was recovered from a human donor with T large granular lymphocyte leukemia. Some clones in this sample may be carry-over from other donors' samples. CDR3 residues: CASSYGVGLAGPEQFF. CDR3 bases: TGTGCCAGCAGTTACGGAGTGGGACTAGCGGGGCCCGAGCAGTTCTTC.